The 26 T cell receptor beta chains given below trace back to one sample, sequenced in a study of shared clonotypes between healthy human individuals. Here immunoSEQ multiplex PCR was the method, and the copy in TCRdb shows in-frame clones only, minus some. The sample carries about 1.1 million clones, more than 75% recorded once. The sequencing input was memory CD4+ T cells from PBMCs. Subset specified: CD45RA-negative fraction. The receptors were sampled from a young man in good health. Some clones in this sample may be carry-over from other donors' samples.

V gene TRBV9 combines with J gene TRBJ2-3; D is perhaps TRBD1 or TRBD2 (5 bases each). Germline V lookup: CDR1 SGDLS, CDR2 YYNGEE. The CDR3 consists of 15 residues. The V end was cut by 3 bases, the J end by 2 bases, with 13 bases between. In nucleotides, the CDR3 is TGTGCCAGCAGCGCGGGGCCTCACCCCACAGATACGCAGTATTTT. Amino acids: CASSAGPHPTDTQYF.

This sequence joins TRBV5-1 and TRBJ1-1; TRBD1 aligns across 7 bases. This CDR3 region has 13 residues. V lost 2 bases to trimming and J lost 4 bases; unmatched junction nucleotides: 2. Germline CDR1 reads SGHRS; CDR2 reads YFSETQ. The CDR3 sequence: CASSFGDSTEAFF. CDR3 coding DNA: TGCGCCAGCAGCTTTGGGGACAGCACTGAAGCTTTCTTT.

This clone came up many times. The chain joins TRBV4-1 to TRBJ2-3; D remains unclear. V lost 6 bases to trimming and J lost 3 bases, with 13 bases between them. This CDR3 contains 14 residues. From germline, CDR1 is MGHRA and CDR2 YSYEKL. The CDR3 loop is CASRPVLKTDTQYF. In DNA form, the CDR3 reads TGCGCCAGCAGACCCGTCCTTAAAACAGATACGCAGTATTTT.

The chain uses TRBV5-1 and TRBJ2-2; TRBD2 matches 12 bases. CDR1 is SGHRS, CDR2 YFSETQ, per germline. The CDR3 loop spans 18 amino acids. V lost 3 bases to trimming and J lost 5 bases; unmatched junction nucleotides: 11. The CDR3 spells CASSSPTKTSGRTGELFF. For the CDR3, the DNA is TGCGCCAGCAGCTCGCCTACAAAAACTAGCGGGAGGACCGGGGAGCTGTTTTTT.

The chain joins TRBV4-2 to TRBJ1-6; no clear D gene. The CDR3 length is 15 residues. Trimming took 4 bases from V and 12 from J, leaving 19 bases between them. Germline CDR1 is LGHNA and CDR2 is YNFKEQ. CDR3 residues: CASSPSRVEMIPLHF. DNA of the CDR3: TGTGCCAGCAGCCCGAGTAGAGTCGAAATGATACCCCTCCACTTT.

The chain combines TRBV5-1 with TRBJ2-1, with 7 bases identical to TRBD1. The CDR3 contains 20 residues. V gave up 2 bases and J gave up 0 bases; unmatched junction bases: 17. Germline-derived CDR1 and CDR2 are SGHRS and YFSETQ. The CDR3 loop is CASSLARQGFTPSSYNEQFF. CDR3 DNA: TGCGCCAGCAGCTTAGCCCGACAGGGTTTTACCCCCAGCTCCTACAATGAGCAGTTCTTC.

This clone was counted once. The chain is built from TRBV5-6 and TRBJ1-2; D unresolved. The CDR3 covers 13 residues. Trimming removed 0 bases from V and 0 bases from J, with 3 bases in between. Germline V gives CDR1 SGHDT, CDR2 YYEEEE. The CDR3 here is CASSLEPNYGYTF. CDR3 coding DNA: TGTGCCAGCAGCTTGGAACCTAACTATGGCTACACCTTC.

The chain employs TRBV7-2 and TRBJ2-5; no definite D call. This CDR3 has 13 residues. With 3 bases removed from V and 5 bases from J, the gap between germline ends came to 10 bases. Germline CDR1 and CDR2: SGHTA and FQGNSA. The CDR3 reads CASSFQPGETQYF. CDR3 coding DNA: TGTGCCAGCAGCTTCCAGCCTGGGGAGACCCAGTACTTC.

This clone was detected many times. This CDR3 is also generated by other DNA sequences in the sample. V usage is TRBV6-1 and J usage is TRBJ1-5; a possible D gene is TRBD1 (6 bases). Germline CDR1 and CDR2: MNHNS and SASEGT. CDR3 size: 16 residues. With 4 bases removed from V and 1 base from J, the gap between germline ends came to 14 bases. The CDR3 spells CASSARQAPSNQPQHF. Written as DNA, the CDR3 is TGTGCCAGCAGTGCCCGACAGGCCCCGAGCAATCAGCCCCAGCATTTT.

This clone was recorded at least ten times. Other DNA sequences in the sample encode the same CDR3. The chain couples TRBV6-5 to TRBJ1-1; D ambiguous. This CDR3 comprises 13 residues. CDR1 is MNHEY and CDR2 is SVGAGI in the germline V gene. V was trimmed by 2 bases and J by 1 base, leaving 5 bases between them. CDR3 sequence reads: CASSYRGNTEAFF. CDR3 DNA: TGTGCCAGCAGTTACCGGGGGAACACTGAAGCTTTCTTT.

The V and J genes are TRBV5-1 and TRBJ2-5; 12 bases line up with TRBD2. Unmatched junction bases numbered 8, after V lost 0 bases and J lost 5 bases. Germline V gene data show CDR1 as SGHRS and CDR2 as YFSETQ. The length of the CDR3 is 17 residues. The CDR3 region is CASSLALAGGPWETQYF. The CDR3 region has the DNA TGCGCCAGCAGCTTGGCCCTAGCGGGAGGGCCGTGGGAGACCCAGTACTTC.

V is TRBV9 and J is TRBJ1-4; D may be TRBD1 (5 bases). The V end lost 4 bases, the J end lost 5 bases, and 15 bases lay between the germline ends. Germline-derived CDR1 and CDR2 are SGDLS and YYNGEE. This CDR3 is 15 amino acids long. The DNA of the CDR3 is TGTGCCAGCAGCTCCAGAGACAGTCAGAATGAAAAACTGTTTTTT. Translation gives CASSSRDSQNEKLFF. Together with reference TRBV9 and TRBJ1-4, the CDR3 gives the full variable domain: DSGVTQTPKHLITATGQRVTLRCSPRSGDLSVYWYQQSLDQGLQFLIQYYNGEERAKGNILERFSAQQFPDLHSELNLSSLELGDSALYFCASSSRDSQNEKLFFGSGTQLSVL.

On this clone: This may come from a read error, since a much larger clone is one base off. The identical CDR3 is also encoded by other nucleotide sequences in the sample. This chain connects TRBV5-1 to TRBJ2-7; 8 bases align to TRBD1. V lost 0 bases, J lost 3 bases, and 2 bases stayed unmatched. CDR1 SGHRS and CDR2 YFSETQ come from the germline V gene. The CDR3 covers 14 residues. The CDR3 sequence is CASSLEGQGYEQYF. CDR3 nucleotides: TGCGCCAGCAGCTTGGAAGGACAGGGCTACGAGCAGTACTTC.

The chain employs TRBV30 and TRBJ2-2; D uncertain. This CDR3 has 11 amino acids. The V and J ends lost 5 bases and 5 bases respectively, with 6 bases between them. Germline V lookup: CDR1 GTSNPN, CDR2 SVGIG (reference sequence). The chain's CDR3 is CAWSRTGELFF. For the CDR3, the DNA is TGTGCCTGGTCCCGGACCGGGGAGCTGTTTTTT. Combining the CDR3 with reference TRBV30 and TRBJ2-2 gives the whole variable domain SQTIHQWPATLVQPVGSPLSLECTVEGTSNPNLYWYRQAAGRGLQLLFYSVGIGQISSEVPQNLSASRPQDRQFILSSKKLLLSDSGFYLCAWSRTGELFFGEGSRLTVL.

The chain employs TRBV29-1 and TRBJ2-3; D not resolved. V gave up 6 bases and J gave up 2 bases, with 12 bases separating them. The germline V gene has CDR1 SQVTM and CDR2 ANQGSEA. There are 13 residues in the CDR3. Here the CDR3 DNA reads TGCAGCGTCCCCTGGACCTACACAGATACGCAGTATTTT. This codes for CSVPWTYTDTQYF.

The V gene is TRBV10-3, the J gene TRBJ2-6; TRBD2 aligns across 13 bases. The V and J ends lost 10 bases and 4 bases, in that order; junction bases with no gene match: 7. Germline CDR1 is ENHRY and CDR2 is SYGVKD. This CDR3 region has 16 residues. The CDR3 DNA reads TGTGCCACCTCCGGGACTAGCGGGACCGGGGCCAACGTCCTGACTTTC. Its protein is CATSGTSGTGANVLTF.

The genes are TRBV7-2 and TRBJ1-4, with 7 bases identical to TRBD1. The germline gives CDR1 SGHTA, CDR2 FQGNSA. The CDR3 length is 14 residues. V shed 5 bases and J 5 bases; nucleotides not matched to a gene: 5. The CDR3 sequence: CASSRDRRNEKLFF. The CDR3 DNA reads TGTGCCAGCAGCCGGGACAGAAGAAATGAAAAACTGTTTTTT.

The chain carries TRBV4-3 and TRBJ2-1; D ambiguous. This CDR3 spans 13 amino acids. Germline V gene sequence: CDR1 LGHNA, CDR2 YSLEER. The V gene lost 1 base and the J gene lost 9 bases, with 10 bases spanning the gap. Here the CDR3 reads CASSQVVLGEQFF. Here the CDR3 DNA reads TGCGCCAGCAGCCAAGTTGTTCTCGGTGAGCAGTTCTTC.

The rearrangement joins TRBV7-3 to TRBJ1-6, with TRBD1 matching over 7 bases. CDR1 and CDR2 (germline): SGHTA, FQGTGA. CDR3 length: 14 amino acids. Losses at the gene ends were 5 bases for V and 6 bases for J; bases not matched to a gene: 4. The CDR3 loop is CASSVAGGNSPLHF. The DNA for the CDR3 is TGTGCCAGCAGCGTGGCAGGGGGTAATTCACCCCTCCACTTT.

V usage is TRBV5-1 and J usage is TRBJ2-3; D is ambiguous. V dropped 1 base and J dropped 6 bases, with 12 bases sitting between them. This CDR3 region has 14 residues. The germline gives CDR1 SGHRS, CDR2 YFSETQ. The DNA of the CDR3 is TGCGCCAGCAGCTTGAGTGCCGGTGGGGATACGCAGTATTTT. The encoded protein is CASSLSAGGDTQYF. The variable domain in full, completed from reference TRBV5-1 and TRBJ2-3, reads KAGVTQTPRYLIKTRGQQVTLSCSPISGHRSVSWYQQTPGQGLQFLFEYFSETQRNKGNFPGRFSGRQFSNSRSEMNVSTLELGDSALYLCASSLSAGGDTQYFGPGTRLTVL.

CDR3 in DNA: TGTGCCAGCAGGTACGGGGCGGGAGGGCCGGACGAGCAGTACTTC. This sequence encodes CASRYGAGGPDEQYF. J is TRBJ2-7 and V is TRBV6-1, with 9 bases that match TRBD2. CDR3 size: 15 residues. V lost 6 bases, J lost 5 bases, and 11 bases stayed unmatched. Germline loops: CDR1 MNHNS, CDR2 SASEGT.

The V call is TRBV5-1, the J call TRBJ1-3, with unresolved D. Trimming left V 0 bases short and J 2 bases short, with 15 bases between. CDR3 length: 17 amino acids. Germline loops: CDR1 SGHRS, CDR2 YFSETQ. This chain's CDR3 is CASSLGLGRGTGNTIYF. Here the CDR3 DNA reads TGCGCCAGCAGCTTGGGGTTGGGCAGAGGAACTGGAAACACCATATATTTT.

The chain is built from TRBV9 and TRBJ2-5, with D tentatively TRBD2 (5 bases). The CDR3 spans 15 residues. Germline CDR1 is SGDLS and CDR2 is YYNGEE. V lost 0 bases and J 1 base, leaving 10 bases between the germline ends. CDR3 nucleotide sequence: TGTGCCAGCAGCGTAGGGCCCGCGGGCCAAGAGACCCAGTACTTC. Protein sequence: CASSVGPAGQETQYF.

For the CDR3, the DNA is TGTGCCAGCAGCCGGCGACAGTGGGATCATGAGCAGTTCTTC. It codes for CASSRRQWDHEQFF. This rearrangement joins TRBV28 to TRBJ2-1; D is possibly TRBD1 (5 bases). The CDR3 covers 14 residues. Trimming shortened V by 6 bases and J by 8 bases, and 17 bases separated the two germline ends. CDR1 and CDR2 from the germline V gene are MDHEN and SYDVKM.

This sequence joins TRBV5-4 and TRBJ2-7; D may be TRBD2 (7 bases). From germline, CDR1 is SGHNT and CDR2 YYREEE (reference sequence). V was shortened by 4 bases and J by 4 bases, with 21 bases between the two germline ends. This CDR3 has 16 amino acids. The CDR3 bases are TGTGCCAGCAGCCCCCCCGGGGGGCAGACGGTATACGAGCAGTACTTC. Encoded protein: CASSPPGGQTVYEQYF.

Here the CDR3 DNA reads TGTGCCAGCAGCTTGGGGGGGGCGATTAGGGAGACCCAGTACTTC. Translated: CASSLGGAIRETQYF. V is TRBV5-4 and J is TRBJ2-5, with D possibly called TRBD1 or TRBD2 (6 bases each). V shed 0 bases and J shed 5 bases, with 14 bases lying between them. This CDR3 has 15 residues. Germline V gene data show CDR1 as SGHNT and CDR2 as YYREEE (reference sequence).